One sample yielded the 9 T cell receptor beta chains listed below, sequenced in a study of a mutant IDH1 vaccine in newly diagnosed glioma. The repertoire was sequenced with immunoSEQ multiplex PCR; TCRdb's copy has only in-frame clones and lacks some. The sample consists of nearly 70,000 clones, more than 65% of them appearing once. Time point noted: baseline, week 1 (first vaccination visit). Treatment described: pre-vaccination baseline after standard-of-care therapy. The source material was PBMCs, sampled from a glioma patient treated with radiotherapy, temozolomide or both. Every receptor here comes from a man between 45 and 60 years old with glioma.

Only one count was recorded for this clone. The V call is TRBV7-9, the J call TRBJ1-2; TRBD1 is a possible D gene (6 bases). Germline CDR1 SEHNR, CDR2 FQNEAQ (reference sequence). The CDR3 has 13 residues. V was shortened by 3 bases and J by 8 bases, with 13 bases between the two germline ends. CDR3: CASSLGAGFGYTF. The CDR3 DNA is TGTGCCAGCAGCTTGGGGGCGGGATTCGGCTACACCTTC.

The V gene is TRBV27, the J gene TRBJ1-2; TRBD1 might be the D (6 bases). V was shortened by 2 bases and J by 2 bases, with 18 bases between the two germline ends. This CDR3 is 17 amino acids long. The germline gives CDR1 MNHEY, CDR2 SMNVEV (reference sequence). DNA for the CDR3: TGTGCCAGCAGTTTACACGGGGACGGACAGCGGAACTATGGCTACACCTTC. Residues: CASSLHGDGQRNYGYTF.

The chain carries TRBV4-1 and TRBJ2-1, with D possibly TRBD1 on 5 matching bases. The CDR3 has 15 residues. Trimming took 3 bases from V and 5 from J, leaving 14 bases between them. Per germline, CDR1 MGHRA and CDR2 YSYEKL. CDR3 protein: CASSHGQGSNNEQFF. CDR3 bases: TGCGCCAGCAGCCACGGCCAGGGATCGAACAATGAGCAGTTCTTC.

The CDR3 coding sequence is TGTGCCAGCAGTGAATACTCCTACGAGCAGTACTTC. This translates into CASSEYSYEQYF. V gene TRBV2 combines with J gene TRBJ2-7; unclear D gene. Trimming stripped 2 bases from V and 0 bases from J, with 2 bases between. The germline V gene encodes CDR1 SNHLY and CDR2 FYNNEI. CDR3 size: 12 residues.

This chain joins TRBV7-8 and TRBJ1-1; D remains ambiguous. The ends were cut back, 5 bases at V and 1 base at J, with 8 bases in the middle. This CDR3 is 13 amino acids long. The germline V gene has CDR1 SGHVS and CDR2 FQNEAQ. The CDR3, as DNA: TGTGCCAGCAGCCCGCCTGGGAACACTGAAGCTTTCTTT. Residues: CASSPPGNTEAFF. The full variable domain, completed using reference TRBV7-8 and TRBJ1-1, is GAGVSQSPRYKVAKRGQDVALRCDPISGHVSLFWYQQALGQGPEFLTYFQNEAQLDKSGLPSDRFFAERPEGSVSTLKIQRTQQEDSAVYLCASSPPGNTEAFFGQGTRLTVV.

The chain couples TRBV5-6 to TRBJ1-2; TRBD1 is a possible D gene (5 bases). The CDR3 extends over 12 amino acids. CDR1 and CDR2 (germline): SGHDT, YYEEEE. V lost 2 bases and J 7 bases, leaving 9 bases between the germline ends. The CDR3 DNA reads TGTGCCAGCAGCTTCGGGGGTGGTGGCTACACCTTC. Translated, it gives CASSFGGGGYTF.

The J gene is TRBJ1-2, the V gene TRBV15; D is uncertain. Germline-derived CDR1 and CDR2 are LNHNV and YYDKDF (reference sequence). V was pared by 0 bases and J by 2 bases, with 10 bases between. The CDR3 is made up of 15 amino acids. The CDR3 nucleotides read TGTGCCACCAGCAGAGATTTCGCAGCGAACTATGGCTACACCTTC. Translating it yields CATSRDFAANYGYTF. The entire variable domain, with the rest obtained from reference TRBV15 and TRBJ1-2, is as follows: DAMVIQNPRYQVTQFGKPVTLSCSQTLNHNVMYWYQQKSSQAPKLLFHYYDKDFNNEADTPDNFQSRRPNTSFCFLDIRSPGLGDTAMYLCATSRDFAANYGYTFGSGTRLTVV.

The V gene is TRBV30, the J gene TRBJ2-1; 8 bases line up with TRBD1. Germline values: CDR1 GTSNPN, CDR2 SVGIG (reference sequence). The CDR3 totals 16 residues. With V trimmed by 0 bases and J by 2 bases, 6 bases remained unmatched. The CDR3 protein is CAWSVLGQGPYNEQFF. For the CDR3, the DNA is TGTGCCTGGAGTGTACTAGGACAGGGCCCCTACAATGAGCAGTTCTTC.

V is TRBV7-9 and J is TRBJ1-4; D is unclear. Germline values: CDR1 SEHNR, CDR2 FQNEAQ (reference sequence). The V end lost 0 bases, the J end lost 8 bases, and 10 bases lay between the germline ends. The CDR3 spans 14 residues. Here the CDR3 DNA reads TGTGCCAGCAGCTTAGCTGACGGTCTAGAAAAACTGTTTTTT. This sequence encodes CASSLADGLEKLFF.